This T cell receptor beta chain was recorded in a study of cytomegalovirus exposure and HLA in healthy donors. Overall study results and limits: Available immune exposure information was restricted to CMV serostatus only. The study labeled 164 TCR beta chains cytomegalovirus-associated.

In the PCR, 60 Vbeta and 13 Jbeta primers were used. Generated by immunoSEQ multiplex PCR, the TCRdb table keeps only in-frame clones and is missing some. Found here are about 68,000 clones, roughly four fifths of them singletons; the top ten hold 6.5%. Germline V gives CDR1 SNHLY, CDR2 FYNNEI. With V trimmed by 6 bases and J by 0 bases, 6 bases remained unmatched. This CDR3 is 16 amino acids long. As concerns this clone: Antigen: not known.

The clonotype was recovered from a human donor in good health. This chain connects TRBV2 to TRBJ2-2; 8 bases map to TRBD1. Specimen: PBMCs. The CDR3 reads CASRGGTGTNTGELFF. DNA for the CDR3: TGTGCCAGCAGAGGCGGGACAGGCACGAACACCGGGGAGCTGTTTTTT.